The clone carrying this TCR beta chain was seen a handful of times. Its antigen is still unknown. The CDR3 totals 16 residues. The germline V gene encodes CDR1 LNHDA and CDR2 SQIVND (reference sequence). Trimming removed 4 bases from V and 2 bases from J, with 18 bases in between. The data derive from a study of spatial heterogeneity in lung cancer. Study background: Samples were donated by 72 untreated early-stage non-small cell lung cancer patients.

Every individual TCR cDNA molecule carried its own unique molecular identifier, which allowed correction of PCR and sequencing errors. TCRdb used MiXCR to reprocess the 5' RACE reads, holding one entry per CDR3 protein. This table has under 150,000 distinct CDR3 sequences, 9% to 15% appearing once. Broader study findings: Circulating ubiquitous expanded tumor TCRs were observed more frequently at resection than at follow-up.

Time point reported: blood at routine non-recurrence follow-up after resection. Unsorted whole RNA from tumor, nontumor lung or frozen PBMC underwent sequencing. This specimen consisted of PBMCs, obtained at follow-up. The sequence derives from a male donor with early-stage non-small cell lung cancer. The rearrangement links TRBV19 to TRBJ2-7, with a tentative D call TRBD2 (6 bases). CDR3 protein: CASSKGDYRRAYEQYF. DNA for the CDR3: TGTGCCAGTAGTAAGGGCGACTACAGGAGGGCCTACGAGCAGTACTTC.